The T cell receptor beta chain under discussion was sequenced for a study of blood T cell repertoires in COVID-19 (dated by TCRdb to 2018 to 2020). About the full investigation: Samples from collaborators originated in the United States, Italy and Spain and spanned both the acute and convalescent phases of COVID-19. Samples were obtained from the ongoing ImmuneRACE study (first 160 participants) and from approximately 1,200 subjects provided by 6 global collaborators. HLA class I and class II types, where available, came from metadata supplied by the sample provider rather than from assay-based typing. The material from the prospective study consisted of cDNA or gDNA derived from T cells, B-cell-depleted T cells, or PBMCs. Subjects who had been exposed to COVID-19, were actively infected with it, or had recovered from it provided the deeply sampled blood TCRbeta repertoires that made up the dataset. The repertoires were made available in a free public database intended to serve as a resource for research on the immune response to SARS-CoV-2. A de-identified subject ID, COVID-19 status, age in years and sex were almost always included in the sample metadata. Results the study describes overall, beyond this receptor: How much clinical and demographic metadata was included differed by source and by participant, and the metadata was provided uncurated.

Remarks on this clone: Its cognate antigen has yet to be identified. No qualities accompany the bases; no much larger clone lies one base away.

In Seattle, one collaborating source enrolled patients while the infection was active and tracked those patients longitudinally over the course of disease. Collaborating institutions collected whole blood in K2EDTA tubes following their own protocols. For TCRbeta analysis, collaborator samples were shipped as frozen whole blood, as isolated PBMCs, or as DNA extracted from either sample type. The immunoSEQ Assay, a bias-controlled multiplex PCR, was used to amplify TCRbeta CDR3 regions from genomic DNA. On the study's bioinformatics: Within the assay, amplification of reference gene primers was used to estimate how many nucleated cells each sample contained. Sequence reads were collapsed and filtered to measure the absolute abundance of every unique TCRbeta CDR3 rearrangement. Productive Simpson clonality was computed per sample as the square root of Simpson's diversity index over productive rearrangements. Drawn from immuneACCESS, this table holds only the in-frame rearrangements with V and J called that TCRdb kept. Clones are partly lost; checked studies trace under half to an unresolved V gene and leave the rest unexplained. V and J calls and clone size are as listed in that table; D and trimming were resolved from the DNA. The sample data list about 170,000 clones, and around four fifths of these were observed just once. The ten largest account for about 15% of the sample.

Relative to germline, V is 2 bases shorter and J is 9 bases shorter, with 24 bases between their ends. The CDR3 numbers 17 residues from cysteine through phenylalanine. The only DNA kept is the CDR3, 51 bases in frame from the first base. The germline V gene specifies SGDLS as CDR1 and YYNGEE as CDR2. Source material: peripheral blood. The chain is made from TRBV9 and TRBJ2-1; TRBD1 is perhaps the D gene, given 6 matching bases. The source of this sequence is a woman aged 65 to 85 with COVID-19, enrolled during active disease. The CDR3 is CASSVDPQQGIRGEQFF. The DNA sequence is as follows: TGTGCCAGCAGCGTCGACCCCCAGCAGGGAATCAGGGGTGAGCAGTTCTTC.